The entry that follows covers one T cell receptor (beta chain) sequence. The data derive from a study of blood T cells in healthy people across ages. V was clipped by 2 bases and J by 0 bases, with 14 bases between them. The CDR3 length is 17 residues. CDR1 SGHTA and CDR2 FQGNSA come from the germline V gene. Next came a second PCR, run for about 7 to 12 cycles, which used a sample-barcoded 5' primer along with a J-beta primer mix. TCRdb passed the 5' RACE reads through MiXCR, listing each CDR3 protein once. In the table there are 1.5 million or so distinct CDR3 sequences, approximately 43% of which are singletons.

This sequence was found in a young woman in good health. The specimen sequenced was blood. V usage is TRBV7-2 and J usage is TRBJ1-5, with D maybe TRBD1 (5 bases). CDR3 amino acids: CASSLRSGRDSNQPQHF. For the CDR3, the DNA is TGTGCCAGCAGCTTACGGTCGGGGCGTGATAGCAATCAGCCCCAGCATTTT.